This T cell receptor (beta chain) stems from a study of OX40 agonist ivuxolimab in advanced cancers. Across the whole study: Partial responses were observed in three patients, of whom one had hepatocellular carcinoma and two had cutaneous melanoma. Points from the study as a whole: Clonal expansion from baseline to week 6 occurred in both CD4+ and CD8+ T cells. More expanded clones were seen, on average, in CD8+ T cells than in CD4+. Among patients with partial responses at 0.1-3.0 mg/kg, clonal expansion was among the lowest.

Produced via immunoSEQ multiplex PCR; TCRdb's table is partial and in-frame only. The profile shows some 77,000 clones, roughly 84% of them singletons. Comment on this clone: Its antigen is not identified.

Source: CD4+ or CD8+ T cells sorted from blood, taken in a trial of the OX40 agonist ivuxolimab. The source of this sequence is an adult with an advanced solid tumor such as melanoma, head and neck, liver or kidney cancer.

CDR3 amino acids: CASRGWKGYEQYF. In nucleotides, the CDR3 is TGTGCCAGCAGGGGATGGAAAGGCTACGAGCAGTACTTC. The genes are TRBV28 and TRBJ2-7, with no clear D. V was cut by 6 bases and J by 3 bases, with 12 bases left in between. Germline values: CDR1 MDHEN, CDR2 SYDVKM. The CDR3 totals 13 residues.